The clone carrying this TCR beta chain was observed a few times. Time point noted: longitudinal time-point 3. PBMCs stored at -80 C, 2 million in total, were the source of the unsorted libraries. J lost 8 bases, V lost 3 bases, and 8 bases had no gene match. Germline loops: CDR1 SEHNR, CDR2 FQNEAQ (reference sequence). This CDR3 has 15 residues. The data were taken from a study of neurological immune-mediated disorders. 5'RACE generated cDNA with 10-nucleotide random UMIs. Per sequencing run, 15-18 subjects together gave over 170 million TCR-beta sequences. TCRdb re-analysed the 5' RACE reads in MiXCR, keeping a single row per CDR3 protein. The top ten hold 11% of the sample, which has approximately 45,000 distinct CDR3 sequences, approximately 13% seen once.

Sequencing was carried out using PBMCs. V usage is TRBV7-9 and J usage is TRBJ2-1, with TRBD2 matching 9 bases. The receptor was derived from a man aged 25 to 45 in good health. Here the CDR3 DNA reads TGTGCCAGCAGCTTTCTTAGCGGGAGTGGCTATGAGCAGTTCTTC. Protein: CASSFLSGSGYEQFF.